These 7 T cell receptor beta chains came from one sample sequenced in a study of T cells in Graves' hyperthyroidism and ophthalmopathy. There were TCR beta CDR3 regions amplified from RNA transcripts. Carried out on the TCR CDR3, a first-round RT-PCR used the HTBI primer set. TCRdb passed the multiplex PCR reads through MiXCR, listing each CDR3 protein once. The sample records around 480,000 distinct CDR3 sequences, approximately 15% being singletons. The sequenced material came from blood. These receptors all stem from a woman aged 18-35 years with Graves' hyperthyroidism.

The chain joins TRBV27 to TRBJ1-5; possibly TRBD1 for D (6 bases). V lost 6 bases and J 1 base, leaving 13 bases between the germline ends. Germline CDR1 reads MNHEY; CDR2 reads SMNVEV (reference sequence). This CDR3 has 15 amino acids. CDR3 bases: TGTGCCAGCAGCCCTAGGGGGGCGAGCAATCAGCCCCAGCATTTT. Translated: CASSPRGASNQPQHF.

The chain recombines TRBV10-3 with TRBJ2-1; 8 positions match TRBD2. CDR3 length: 15 residues. Germline lookup yields CDR1 ENHRY and CDR2 SYGVKD. V dropped 10 bases and J dropped 0; count of bases not matched to a gene: 8. The CDR3 DNA reads as TGTGCCACAACACCACTAGCGGACTCCTACAATGAGCAGTTCTTC. It codes for CATTPLADSYNEQFF.

About this clonotype itself: Possible read error: a much larger clone is one base away. The rearrangement joins TRBV9 to TRBJ2-7; D might be TRBD2 (5 bases). The CDR3 runs 15 residues. Germline loops: CDR1 SGDLS, CDR2 YYNGEE. This CDR3 is CASSVGPGEPYDQYF. The CDR3 DNA sequence: TGTGCCAGCAGCGTGGGCCCCGGGGAACCCTACGACCAGTACTTC.

This clonotype has ten or more counts. The V call is TRBV7-9, the J call TRBJ2-7, with a tentative D call TRBD1 (6 bases). The germline CDR1 and CDR2 sequences are SEHNR and FQNEAQ (reference sequence). The CDR3 length is 15 residues. With 5 bases removed from V and 3 bases from J, the gap between germline ends came to 17 bases. The CDR3 DNA is TGTGCCAGCAGCGATTTTGAACAGGGAATCTACGAGCAGTACGTC. Protein: CASSDFEQGIYEQYV.

This clonotype was picked up many times. The rearrangement joins TRBV11-2 to TRBJ2-7, with no clear D. Germline CDR1 reads SGHAT; CDR2 reads FQNNGV. The CDR3 is made up of 13 amino acids. The CDR3 reads CASSSSGSDEQYV. In nucleotides, the CDR3 is TGTGCCAGCAGCTCTTCCGGCTCCGACGAGCAGTACGTC.

The table lists this clonotype with a few counts. This rearrangement joins TRBV10-2 to TRBJ2-5, with 9 bases that match TRBD2. The trim removed 9 bases at V and 9 bases at J, leaving 14 bases unmatched. The CDR3 sequence is 14 residues long. Germline values: CDR1 WSHSY, CDR2 SAAADI. The DNA of the CDR3 is TGCGCCAGTTCAGCTCCGGGACTAGCTCCGGCCCAGTACTTC. It yields the protein CASSAPGLAPAQYF.

This clonotype was counted many times. The gene calls are TRBV11-2 and TRBJ2-7; 14 bases map to TRBD2. The germline V gene encodes CDR1 SGHAT and CDR2 FQNNGV. V trimming: 5 bases; J trimming: 3 bases; junction bases outside the gene matches: 0. There are 14 residues in the CDR3. DNA for the CDR3: TGTGCCAGCAGCGGACTAGCGGGAGGCTACGAGCAGTACTTC. Amino acids: CASSGLAGGYEQYF.